The text below deals with one T cell receptor (beta chain). Its antigen is undetermined. This CDR3 contains 11 residues. CDR1 and CDR2 from the germline V gene are ENHRY and SYGVKD. V lost 8 bases and J lost 4, with 8 bases in between. The data derive from a study of post-analysis software for immune sequencing data. General study results and limits: Significantly lower normalized Chao1 diversity was seen in multiple sclerosis patients than in controls. With TRBV5-6, TRBV5-1 and TRBV20-1 included, about five TRBV segments were more frequent in patients than in controls. Strong same-batch co-clustering of samples appeared with F measure clustering.

Each TCR beta cDNA library carried unique molecular identifiers. It was from roughly 0.93 to 9.6 million T cells that about half a million cDNA molecules came. Using its own MiXCR run on the PCR reads, TCRdb lists one record per CDR3 protein. The sample consists of some 690,000 distinct CDR3 sequences, 30% of them appearing once. The chain carries TRBV10-3 and TRBJ1-1; D ambiguous. The specimen was blood. The source of this sequence is a girl between 5 and 17 years old with multiple sclerosis. The CDR3 coding sequence is TGTGCCATCGGGTTGACCACTGAAGCTTTCTTT. Encoded protein: CAIGLTTEAFF.